Below, 25 T cell receptor beta chains from the same sample are listed, as sequenced in a study of T cells after yellow fever vaccination (dated by TCRdb to about 2019). The method was 5' RACE. TCRdb records Illumina NovaSeq 6000 as the sequencer. TCRdb reprocessing: public reads trimmed at Q25 with fastp, clones called with MiXCR, in-frame beta chains kept. Each entry is one CDR3 protein sequence, shown with its most common DNA and genes. This sample is represented by about 260,000 distinct CDR3 sequences; about 5.2% of them were singletons. Clones ranked in the top ten supply approximately 3.5% of the sample. The treatment or condition label here, explained by the study, means: live attenuated yellow fever vaccine strain. The specimen was CD4+ T cells sorted from PBMCs, collected on the day of the yellow fever booster vaccination. The receptors were sampled from a man aged 18 to 30 who received the YFV17D yellow fever vaccine.

For this clonotype: Just one base apart from a much larger clone, this may be a read error. The chain recombines TRBV2 with TRBJ2-3, with 9 bases that match TRBD2. The CDR3 sequence is 15 residues long. Germline CDR1 SNHLY, CDR2 FYNNEI. Trimming removed 4 bases from V and 2 bases from J; junction bases left unmatched: 4. The CDR3 nucleotides read TGTGCCAGCAGTGGGAGCGGGGGGCTCACAGATACGCAGTATTTT. Residues: CASSGSGGLTDTQYF.

This clonotype has at least ten counts. The chain's CDR3 is CASSLAFQGSGQPQHF. For the CDR3, the DNA is TGTGCCAGCAGCCTGGCTTTCCAGGGATCAGGTCAGCCCCAGCATTTT. The rearrangement joins TRBV4-2 to TRBJ1-5, with D perhaps TRBD1 (5 bases). The germline V gene encodes CDR1 LGHNA and CDR2 YNFKEQ. V was cut by 4 bases and J by 6 bases, with 19 bases left in between. This CDR3 comprises 16 residues.

This clonotype was counted at least ten times. CDR3 protein: CASSLAGGEDTQYF. The CDR3 bases are TGCGCCAGCAGCTTGGCGGGGGGCGAAGATACGCAGTATTTT. The chain couples TRBV5-1 to TRBJ2-3, with a possible D match to TRBD2 (7 bases). This CDR3 has 14 amino acids. The germline V gene encodes CDR1 SGHRS and CDR2 YFSETQ. The ends were cut back, 0 bases at V and 5 bases at J, with 10 bases in the middle.

The V call is TRBV20-1, the J call TRBJ1-2; tentatively, D is TRBD1 (5 bases). From germline, CDR1 is DFQATT and CDR2 SNEGSKA (reference sequence). The V and J ends lost 3 bases and 4 bases respectively, with 9 bases between them. The CDR3 covers 12 residues. The CDR3 nucleotides read TGCAGTGCTAGGTTGGGGGGCTATGGCTACACCTTC. Translation: CSARLGGYGYTF.

The genes are TRBV15 and TRBJ1-2; D not resolved. Germline V lookup: CDR1 LNHNV, CDR2 YYDKDF (reference sequence). The CDR3 runs 13 residues. V lost 5 bases and J lost 6, with 13 bases in between. This CDR3 is CATSLSRTHGYTF. In nucleotides, the CDR3 is TGTGCCACCAGCTTGTCCAGGACCCATGGCTACACCTTC.

This clonotype has a count of ten or more. This rearrangement joins TRBV7-9 to TRBJ2-7, with D perhaps matching TRBD1 (6 bases). Germline CDR1 SEHNR, CDR2 FQNEAQ (reference sequence). Trimming shortened V by 4 bases and J by 1 base, and 17 bases separated the two germline ends. The CDR3 loop spans 16 amino acids. CDR3 loop: CASSSSPGHLSYEQYF. For the CDR3, the DNA is TGTGCCAGCAGCTCTTCCCCGGGACACCTATCCTACGAGCAGTACTTC. Using reference TRBV7-9 and TRBJ2-7 for the parts outside the CDR3, the full variable domain is DTGVSQNPRHKITKRGQNVTFRCDPISEHNRLYWYRQTLGQGPEFLTYFQNEAQLEKSRLLSDRFSAERPKGSFSTLEIQRTEQGDSAMYLCASSSSPGHLSYEQYFGPGTRLTVT.

This clonotype appeared a few times. The V and J genes are TRBV5-4 and TRBJ2-5; D may be TRBD1 (6 bases). The germline V gene encodes CDR1 SGHNT and CDR2 YYREEE (reference sequence). CDR3 length: 14 amino acids. V lost 5 bases, J lost 1 base, and 12 bases lay in between. CDR3 coding DNA: TGTGCCAGCAGTTACCGGGACACCCAAGAGACCCAGTACTTC. This encodes CASSYRDTQETQYF.

The sample holds many counts of this clonotype. The genes are TRBV6-2 or TRBV6-3 and TRBJ2-5, with TRBD1 matching over 8 bases. The CDR3 runs to 15 residues. Trimming cost V 6 bases and J 5 bases; bases outside gene matches: 11. From germline, CDR1 is MNHEY and CDR2 SVGEGT. This chain's CDR3 is CASSDGQGTVETQYF. The DNA for the CDR3 is TGTGCCAGCAGCGACGGACAGGGAACAGTGGAGACCCAGTACTTC.

V usage is TRBV7-2 and J usage is TRBJ1-2, with 7 positions matching TRBD1. This CDR3 is 15 amino acids long. Germline CDR1 and CDR2: SGHTA and FQGNSA. The V and J ends lost 4 bases and 1 base, in that order; junction bases with no gene match: 6. The CDR3 loop is CASSSPGQINYGYTF. The CDR3 coding sequence is TGTGCCAGCAGCTCTCCGGGACAGATTAACTATGGCTACACCTTC. The variable domain in full, with the rest retrieved from reference TRBV7-2 and TRBJ1-2, is GAGVSQSPSNKVTEKGKDVELRCDPISGHTALYWYRQSLGQGLEFLIYFQGNSAPDKSGLPSDRFSAERTGGSVSTLTIQRTQQEDSAVYLCASSSPGQINYGYTFGSGTRLTVV.

This clonotype was seen repeatedly, ten times or more. Here the CDR3 reads CASRRGGETQYF. DNA for the CDR3: TGTGCCAGCAGGAGGGGGGGGGAGACCCAGTACTTC. The V call is TRBV12-3 or TRBV12-4, the J call TRBJ2-5; maybe TRBD2 (7 bases). V was trimmed by 6 bases and J by 5 bases, leaving 10 bases between them. The CDR3 contains 12 residues.

The chain links TRBV24-1 to TRBJ2-1, with 10 positions matching TRBD1. The germline gives CDR1 KGHDR, CDR2 SFDVKD. V was pared by 3 bases and J by 5 bases, with 3 bases of the junction left unmatched. This CDR3 contains 15 residues. The CDR3 DNA reads TGTGCCACCAGTGATGAGACAGGGGGCCACAATGAGCAGTTCTTC. It is translated as CATSDETGGHNEQFF.

This clonotype was seen a handful of times. Here the CDR3 reads CATSEGSGANVLTF. CDR3 bases: TGTGCCACCAGTGAAGGATCCGGGGCCAACGTCCTGACTTTC. The chain employs TRBV24-1 and TRBJ2-6; D unresolved. Germline V gene lookup returns CDR1 KGHDR and CDR2 SFDVKD. Trimming pared 4 bases from V and 4 bases from J, leaving 7 bases between. CDR3 length equals 14 residues.

A few counts support this clonotype. This rearrangement joins TRBV5-6 to TRBJ2-1, with 9 bases lining up with TRBD2. The CDR3 spans 17 residues. The germline gives CDR1 SGHDT, CDR2 YYEEEE. V lost 6 bases to trimming and J lost 5 bases; unmatched junction nucleotides: 15. In DNA form, the CDR3 reads TGTGCCAGCACCAAATCGGCACTAGCGGGCGGAAACAATGAGCAGTTCTTC. Protein product: CASTKSALAGGNNEQFF.

This clonotype was counted between two and nine times. The rearrangement links TRBV29-1 to TRBJ2-1, with 8 bases lining up with TRBD1. The CDR3 sequence is 11 residues long. V shed 8 bases and J 6 bases; nucleotides not matched to a gene: 3. Germline values: CDR1 SQVTM, CDR2 ANQGSEA. In DNA, the CDR3 is TGCAGCCTTGGACAGGGCAATGAGCAGTTCTTC. This translates into CSLGQGNEQFF.

This clonotype was detected a few times. The J gene is TRBJ1-6, the V gene TRBV9, with no clear D. The CDR3 sequence is 14 residues long. CDR1 is SGDLS, CDR2 YYNGEE, per germline. V dropped 0 bases and J dropped 12 bases, with 13 bases sitting between them. CDR3 amino acids: CASSVEGLLGPLHF. DNA of the CDR3: TGTGCCAGCAGCGTAGAAGGACTCCTCGGACCCCTCCACTTT.

J is TRBJ1-5 and V is TRBV2; TRBD1 is a possible D gene (5 bases). The CDR3 sequence is 12 residues long. The V gene's germline CDR1 is SNHLY and CDR2 FYNNEI. Trimming cost V 6 bases and J 11 bases, with 14 bases left between them. The CDR3 DNA reads as TGTGCCAGCAGAGCCGACAGCTTTGCCCAGCATTTT. The encoded protein is CASRADSFAQHF.

V is TRBV28 and J is TRBJ2-7, with no clear D. The length of the CDR3 is 15 residues. The germline V gene has CDR1 MDHEN and CDR2 SYDVKM. Trimming shortened V by 4 bases and J by 6 bases, and 19 bases separated the two germline ends. CDR3 in amino acids: CASSSSSPRGSEQYV. The CDR3 coding sequence is TGTGCCAGCAGTTCCTCAAGCCCGCGTGGAAGCGAGCAGTACGTC.

The chain joins TRBV7-2 to TRBJ2-1; D is perhaps TRBD2 (6 bases). Trimming pared 1 base from V and 5 bases from J, leaving 12 bases between. The germline V gene encodes CDR1 SGHTA and CDR2 FQGNSA. The CDR3 sequence is 15 residues long. The CDR3 sequence is CASSLVGGPNNEQFF. CDR3 bases: TGTGCCAGCAGCTTAGTCGGGGGTCCAAACAATGAGCAGTTCTTC.

Ten or more counts support this clonotype. The chain is built from TRBV2 and TRBJ2-2; possible D gene TRBD2, 5 bases. V was cut by 5 bases and J by 2 bases, with 12 bases left in between. Germline V gene data show CDR1 as SNHLY and CDR2 as FYNNEI. CDR3 length: 15 amino acids. The CDR3 here is CASSPYGRNTGELFF. As DNA, the CDR3 is TGTGCCAGCAGTCCGTATGGGAGAAACACCGGGGAGCTGTTTTTT.

This clonotype was seen at least ten times. The chain links TRBV10-2 to TRBJ2-7; no clear D gene. CDR1 is WSHSY and CDR2 is SAAADI in the germline V gene. The V end was cut by 6 bases, the J end by 0 bases, with 6 bases between. The CDR3 is 12 residues long. CDR3 in DNA: TGCGCCAGCAGAGACAACTCCTACGAGCAGTACTTC. It codes for CASRDNSYEQYF.

This clonotype came up many times. The CDR3 nucleotides read TGTGCCAGCAGTTTAGATCTTCCTAGCAAAGAGACCCAGTACTTC. It encodes CASSLDLPSKETQYF. The chain links TRBV12-3 or TRBV12-4 to TRBJ2-5; D perhaps matches TRBD2 (5 bases). V was cut by 1 base and J by 3 bases, with 12 bases left in between. The CDR3 covers 15 residues.

This clonotype was picked up a small number of times. J is TRBJ2-5 and V is TRBV3-1; D is unclear. From germline, CDR1 is LGHDT and CDR2 YNNKEL (reference sequence). This CDR3 has 12 amino acids. Trimming removed 1 base at V and 7 bases at J, with 7 bases between. This CDR3 is CASSQVYRTQYF. The CDR3 region has the DNA TGTGCCAGCAGCCAAGTGTACAGGACCCAGTACTTC.

The CDR3 here is CASSLGTSGGYEQYF. The CDR3 nucleotides are TGTGCCAGCAGCCTGGGGACTAGCGGGGGCTACGAGCAGTACTTC. This chain links TRBV5-4 with TRBJ2-7; TRBD2 matches 14 bases. V lost 4 bases and J lost 3; bases outside the gene matches: 3. This CDR3 spans 15 amino acids. Germline CDR1 reads SGHNT; CDR2 reads YYREEE (reference sequence).

The chain couples TRBV20-1 to TRBJ2-3; no clear D. The CDR3 is 14 amino acids. CDR1 is DFQATT and CDR2 is SNEGSKA in the germline V gene (reference sequence). Trimming removed 1 base at V and 8 bases at J, with 16 bases between. CDR3: CSARVPFGSSTQYF. CDR3 nucleotides: TGCAGTGCTAGAGTTCCCTTTGGTAGCAGTACGCAGTATTTT.

This clonotype was observed a few times. The chain uses TRBV18 and TRBJ1-2, with unresolved D. Trimming shortened V by 3 bases and J by 3 bases, and 8 bases separated the two germline ends. Germline V lookup: CDR1 KGHSH, CDR2 LQKENI. This CDR3 comprises 13 residues. In DNA form, the CDR3 reads TGTGCCAGCTCACCCGCGACGGACTATGGCTACACCTTC. Protein product: CASSPATDYGYTF.